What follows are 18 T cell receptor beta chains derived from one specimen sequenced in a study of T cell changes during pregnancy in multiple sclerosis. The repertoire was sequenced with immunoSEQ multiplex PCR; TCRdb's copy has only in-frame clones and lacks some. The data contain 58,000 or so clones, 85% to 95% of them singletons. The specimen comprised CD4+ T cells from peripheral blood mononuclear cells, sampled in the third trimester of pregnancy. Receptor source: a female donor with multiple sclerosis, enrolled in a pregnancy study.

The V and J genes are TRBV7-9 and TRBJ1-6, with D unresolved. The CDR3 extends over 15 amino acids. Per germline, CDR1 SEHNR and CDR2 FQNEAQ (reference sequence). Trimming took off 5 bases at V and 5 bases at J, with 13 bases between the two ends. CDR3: CASSPDLGDNSPLHF. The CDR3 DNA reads TGTGCCAGCAGCCCCGACCTCGGGGATAATTCACCCCTCCACTTT.

As DNA, the CDR3 is TGTGCCAGCAGCCCCTGGACAGGGGTTGGAAACACCATATATTTT. It translates to CASSPWTGVGNTIYF. The rearrangement links TRBV7-9 to TRBJ1-3; TRBD1 matches at 9 bases. Germline CDR1 is SEHNR and CDR2 is FQNEAQ (reference sequence). The CDR3 totals 15 residues. Trimming took 5 bases from V and 3 from J; bases not matched to a gene: 5. The variable domain in full, completed from reference TRBV7-9 and TRBJ1-3, reads DTGVSQNPRHKITKRGQNVTFRCDPISEHNRLYWYRQTLGQGPEFLTYFQNEAQLEKSRLLSDRFSAERPKGSFSTLEIQRTEQGDSAMYLCASSPWTGVGNTIYFGEGSWLTVV.

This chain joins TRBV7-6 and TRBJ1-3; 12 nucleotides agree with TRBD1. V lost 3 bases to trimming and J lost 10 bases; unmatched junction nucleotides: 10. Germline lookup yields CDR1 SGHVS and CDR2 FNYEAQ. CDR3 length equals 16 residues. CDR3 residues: CASSLGGQGAKGTIYF. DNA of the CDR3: TGTGCCAGCAGCTTGGGGGGACAGGGGGCTAAAGGGACCATATATTTT.

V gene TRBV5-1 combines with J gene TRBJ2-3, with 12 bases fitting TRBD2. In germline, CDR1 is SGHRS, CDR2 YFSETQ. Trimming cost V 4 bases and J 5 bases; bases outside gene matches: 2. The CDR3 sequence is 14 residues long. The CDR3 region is CASSTTSGGDTQYF. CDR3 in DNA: TGCGCCAGCAGCACGACTAGCGGGGGAGATACGCAGTATTTT.

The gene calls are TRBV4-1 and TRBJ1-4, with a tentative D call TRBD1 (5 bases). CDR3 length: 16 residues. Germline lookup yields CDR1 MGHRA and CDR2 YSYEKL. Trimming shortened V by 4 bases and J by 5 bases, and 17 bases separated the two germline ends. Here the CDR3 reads CASSRDAGQGNEKLFF. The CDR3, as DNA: TGCGCCAGCAGCCGCGACGCGGGGCAGGGAAATGAAAAACTGTTTTTT.

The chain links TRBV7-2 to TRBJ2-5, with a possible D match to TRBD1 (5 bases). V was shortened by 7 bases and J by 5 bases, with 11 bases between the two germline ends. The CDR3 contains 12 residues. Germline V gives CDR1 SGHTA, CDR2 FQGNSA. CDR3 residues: CASIQGGETQYF. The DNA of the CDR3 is TGTGCCAGCATTCAGGGCGGTGAGACCCAGTACTTC.

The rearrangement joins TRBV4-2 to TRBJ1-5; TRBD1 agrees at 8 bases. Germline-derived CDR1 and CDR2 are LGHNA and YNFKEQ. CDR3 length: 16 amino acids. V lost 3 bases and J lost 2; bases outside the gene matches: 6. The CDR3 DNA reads TGTGCCAGCAGCCACACAGGGGGTGAGGGCAATCAGCCCCAGCATTTT. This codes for CASSHTGGEGNQPQHF.

DNA for the CDR3: TGTGCCAGCAGCTCCACCTTTATGACTGGCAACACTGAAGCTTTCTTT. Its protein is CASSSTFMTGNTEAFF. This chain uses TRBV9 with TRBJ1-1; D remains ambiguous. The CDR3 has 16 amino acids. Trimming took 4 bases from V and 2 from J, leaving 18 bases between them. Germline loops: CDR1 SGDLS, CDR2 YYNGEE.

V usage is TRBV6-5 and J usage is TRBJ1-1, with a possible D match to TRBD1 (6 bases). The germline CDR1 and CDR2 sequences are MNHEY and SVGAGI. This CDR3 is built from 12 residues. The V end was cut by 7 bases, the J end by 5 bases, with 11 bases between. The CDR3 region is CASIRGGTEAFF. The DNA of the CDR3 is TGTGCCAGCATCAGGGGTGGGACTGAAGCTTTCTTT.

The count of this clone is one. CDR3 sequence reads: CASSPQGTGNSPLHF. The CDR3, as DNA: TGTGCCAGCAGCCCACAAGGGACAGGAAATTCACCCCTCCACTTT. The V call is TRBV7-2, the J call TRBJ1-6, with 8 bases that match TRBD1. V lost 5 bases and J lost 7; bases outside the gene matches: 7. There are 15 residues in the CDR3. Germline V gene data show CDR1 as SGHTA and CDR2 as FQGNSA. Full variable domain (outside the CDR3, taken from reference TRBV7-2 and TRBJ1-6): GAGVSQSPSNKVTEKGKDVELRCDPISGHTALYWYRQSLGQGLEFLIYFQGNSAPDKSGLPSDRFSAERTGGSVSTLTIQRTQQEDSAVYLCASSPQGTGNSPLHFGNGTRLTVT.

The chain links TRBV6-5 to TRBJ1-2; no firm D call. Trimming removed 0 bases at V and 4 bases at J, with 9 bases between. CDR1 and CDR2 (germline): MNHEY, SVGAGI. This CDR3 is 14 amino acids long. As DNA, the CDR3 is TGTGCCAGCAGTTACTCGACACACTCCTATGGCTACACCTTC. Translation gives CASSYSTHSYGYTF.

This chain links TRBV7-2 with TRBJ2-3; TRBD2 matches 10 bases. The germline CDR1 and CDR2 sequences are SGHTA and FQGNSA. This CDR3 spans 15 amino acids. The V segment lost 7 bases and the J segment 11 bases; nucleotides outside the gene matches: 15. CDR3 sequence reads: CASTRLAGPGRKQYF. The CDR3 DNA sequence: TGTGCCAGCACACGACTAGCGGGTCCCGGACGCAAGCAGTATTTT.

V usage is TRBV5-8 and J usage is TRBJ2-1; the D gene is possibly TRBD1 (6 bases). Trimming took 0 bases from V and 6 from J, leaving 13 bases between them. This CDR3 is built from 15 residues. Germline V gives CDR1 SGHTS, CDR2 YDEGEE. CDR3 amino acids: CASSLGQVNINEQFF. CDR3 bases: TGTGCCAGCAGCTTGGGACAGGTCAACATCAATGAGCAGTTCTTC.

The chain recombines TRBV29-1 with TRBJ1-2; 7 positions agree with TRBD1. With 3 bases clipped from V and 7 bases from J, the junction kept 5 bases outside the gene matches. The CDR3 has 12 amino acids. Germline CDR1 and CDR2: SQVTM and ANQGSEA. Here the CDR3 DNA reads TGCAGCGTTGACTACAGGGGAGGTGGCTACACCTTC. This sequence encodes CSVDYRGGGYTF.

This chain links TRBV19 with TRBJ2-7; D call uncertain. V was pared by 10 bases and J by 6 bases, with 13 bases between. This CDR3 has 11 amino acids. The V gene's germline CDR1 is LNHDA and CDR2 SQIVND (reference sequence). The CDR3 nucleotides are TGTGCCACTACGAGTTACTCCGAGCAGTACTTC. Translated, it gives CATTSYSEQYF. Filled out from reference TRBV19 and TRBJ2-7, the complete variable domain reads DGGITQSPKYLFRKEGQNVTLSCEQNLNHDAMYWYRQDPGQGLRLIYYSQIVNDFQKGDIAEGYSVSREKKESFPLTVTSAQKNPTAFYLCATTSYSEQYFGPGTRLTVT.

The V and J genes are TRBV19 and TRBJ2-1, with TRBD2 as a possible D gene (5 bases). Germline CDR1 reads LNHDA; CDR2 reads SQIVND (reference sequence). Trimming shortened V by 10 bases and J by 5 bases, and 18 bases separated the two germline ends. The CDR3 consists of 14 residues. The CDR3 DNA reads TGTGCCACCAAGGACTCCCTCCCTGACAATGAGCAGTTCTTC. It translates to CATKDSLPDNEQFF.

CDR3 DNA: TGTGCCAGCAGCTTGGGCTACGGCACCGGGGAGCTGTTTTTT. Amino acid sequence: CASSLGYGTGELFF. The chain has TRBV7-3 and TRBJ2-2; unclear D gene. Germline CDR1 and CDR2: SGHTA and FQGTGA. With 3 bases removed from V and 4 bases from J, the gap between germline ends came to 9 bases. The CDR3 has 14 amino acids.

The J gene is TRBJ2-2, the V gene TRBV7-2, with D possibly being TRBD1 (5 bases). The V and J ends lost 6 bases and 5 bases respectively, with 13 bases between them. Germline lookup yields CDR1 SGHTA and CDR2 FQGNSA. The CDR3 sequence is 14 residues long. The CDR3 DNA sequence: TGTGCCAGCAGGGCAGGGTTTGTAACCGGGGAGCTGTTTTTT. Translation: CASRAGFVTGELFF.